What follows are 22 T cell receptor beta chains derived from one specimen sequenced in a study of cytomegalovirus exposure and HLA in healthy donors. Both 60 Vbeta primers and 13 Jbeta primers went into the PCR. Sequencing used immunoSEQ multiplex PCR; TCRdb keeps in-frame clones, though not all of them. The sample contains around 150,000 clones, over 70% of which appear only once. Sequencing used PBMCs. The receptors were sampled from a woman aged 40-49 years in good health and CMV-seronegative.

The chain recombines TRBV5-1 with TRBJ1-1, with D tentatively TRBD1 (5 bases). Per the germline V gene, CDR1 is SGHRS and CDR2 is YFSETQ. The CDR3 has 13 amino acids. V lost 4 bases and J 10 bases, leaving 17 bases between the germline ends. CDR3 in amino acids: CASSGGYDRLAFF. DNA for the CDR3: TGCGCCAGCAGCGGGGGGTACGACCGACTAGCTTTCTTT.

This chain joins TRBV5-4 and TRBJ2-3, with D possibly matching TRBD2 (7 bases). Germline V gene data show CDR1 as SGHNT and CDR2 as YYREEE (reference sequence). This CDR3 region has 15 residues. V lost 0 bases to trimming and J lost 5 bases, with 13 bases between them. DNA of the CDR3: TGTGCCAGCAGCTTGGGCCAGGGGAGGGTAGATACGCAGTATTTT. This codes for CASSLGQGRVDTQYF. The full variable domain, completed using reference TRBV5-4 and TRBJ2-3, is ETGVTQSPTHLIKTRGQQVTLRCSSQSGHNTVSWYQQALGQGPQFIFQYYREEENGRGNFPPRFSGLQFPNYSSELNVNALELDDSALYLCASSLGQGRVDTQYFGPGTRLTVL.

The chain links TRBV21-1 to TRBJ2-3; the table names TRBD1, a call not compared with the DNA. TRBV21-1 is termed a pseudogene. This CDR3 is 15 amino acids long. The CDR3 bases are TGTGCCAGCAGCAATAAAGGGGGTGACACAGATACGCAGTATTTT. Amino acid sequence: CASSNKGGDTDTQYF.

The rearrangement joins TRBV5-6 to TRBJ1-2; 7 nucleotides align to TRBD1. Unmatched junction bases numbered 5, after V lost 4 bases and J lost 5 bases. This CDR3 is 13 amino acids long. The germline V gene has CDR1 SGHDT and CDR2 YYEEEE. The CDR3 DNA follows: TGTGCCAGCAGCCAGACAGGGCGGTATGGCTACACCTTC. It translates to CASSQTGRYGYTF.

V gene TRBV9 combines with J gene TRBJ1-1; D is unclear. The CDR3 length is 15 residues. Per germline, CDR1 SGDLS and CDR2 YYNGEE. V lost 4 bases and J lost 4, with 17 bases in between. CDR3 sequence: CASSPPVRVPTEAFF. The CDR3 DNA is TGTGCCAGCAGCCCACCCGTACGGGTACCCACTGAAGCTTTCTTT.

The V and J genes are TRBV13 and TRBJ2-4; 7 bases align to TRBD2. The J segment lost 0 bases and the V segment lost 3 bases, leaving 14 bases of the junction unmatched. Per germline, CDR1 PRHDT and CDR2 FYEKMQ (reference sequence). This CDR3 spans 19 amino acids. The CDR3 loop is CASSLAWSGGRKAKNIQYF. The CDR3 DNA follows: TGTGCCAGCAGCTTGGCCTGGTCCGGGGGGAGGAAAGCCAAAAACATTCAGTACTTC.

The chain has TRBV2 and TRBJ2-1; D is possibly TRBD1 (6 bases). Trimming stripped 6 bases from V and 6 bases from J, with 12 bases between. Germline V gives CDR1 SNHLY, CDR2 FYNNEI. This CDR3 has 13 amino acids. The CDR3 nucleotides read TGTGCCAGCAGCAGTGACAGGAGCAATGAGCAGTTCTTC. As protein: CASSSDRSNEQFF.

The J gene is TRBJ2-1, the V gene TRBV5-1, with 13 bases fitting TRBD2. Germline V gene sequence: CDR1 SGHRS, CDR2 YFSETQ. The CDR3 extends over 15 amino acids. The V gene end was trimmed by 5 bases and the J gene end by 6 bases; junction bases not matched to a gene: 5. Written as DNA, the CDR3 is TGCGCCAGCAGGGCCGGGACTAGCGGGGTCAATGAGCAGTTCTTC. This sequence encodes CASRAGTSGVNEQFF.

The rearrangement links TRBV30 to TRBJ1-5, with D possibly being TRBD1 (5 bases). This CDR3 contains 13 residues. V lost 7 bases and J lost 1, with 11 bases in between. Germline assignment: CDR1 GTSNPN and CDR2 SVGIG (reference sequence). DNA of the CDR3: TGTGCCTCCGACGGGGGGAGCAATCAGCCCCAGCATTTT. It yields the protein CASDGGSNQPQHF. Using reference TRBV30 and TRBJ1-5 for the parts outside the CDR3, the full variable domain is SQTIHQWPATLVQPVGSPLSLECTVEGTSNPNLYWYRQAAGRGLQLLFYSVGIGQISSEVPQNLSASRPQDRQFILSSKKLLLSDSGFYLCASDGGSNQPQHFGDGTRLSIL.

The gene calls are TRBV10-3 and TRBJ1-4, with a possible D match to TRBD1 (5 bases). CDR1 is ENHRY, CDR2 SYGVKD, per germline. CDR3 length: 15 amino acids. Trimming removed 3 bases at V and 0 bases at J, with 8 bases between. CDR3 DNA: TGTGCCATCAGTGAACAGGATGCAACTAATGAAAAACTGTTTTTT. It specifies CAISEQDATNEKLFF.

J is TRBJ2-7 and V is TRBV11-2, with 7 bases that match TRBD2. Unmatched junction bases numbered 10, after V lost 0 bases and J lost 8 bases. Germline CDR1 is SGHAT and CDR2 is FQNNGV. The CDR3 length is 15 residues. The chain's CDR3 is CASSLDGGVLVKQYF. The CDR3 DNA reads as TGTGCCAGCAGCTTAGATGGGGGGGTACTTGTAAAGCAGTACTTC.

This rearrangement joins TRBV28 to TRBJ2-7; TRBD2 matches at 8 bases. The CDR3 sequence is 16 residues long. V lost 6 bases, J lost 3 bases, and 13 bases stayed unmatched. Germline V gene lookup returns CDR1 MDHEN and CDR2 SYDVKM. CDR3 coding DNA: TGTGCCAGCAGAGCTAGCGGGCCCAGACAAAACTACGAGCAGTACTTC. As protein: CASRASGPRQNYEQYF.

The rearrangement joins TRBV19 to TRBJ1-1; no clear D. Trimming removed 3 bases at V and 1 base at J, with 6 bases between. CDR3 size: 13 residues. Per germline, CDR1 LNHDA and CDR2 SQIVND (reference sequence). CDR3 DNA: TGTGCCAGTAGTATCCTAGCGAACACTGAAGCTTTCTTT. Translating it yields CASSILANTEAFF.

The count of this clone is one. CDR3 sequence (DNA): TGTGCCAGTAGAAGACAGGGGGCTGGAGTTGAGGGTGAAGCTTTCTTT. Translating gives CASRRQGAGVEGEAFF. The chain combines TRBV19 with TRBJ1-1; 10 bases match TRBD1. V lost 6 bases and J lost 7; bases outside the gene matches: 14. The V gene's germline CDR1 is LNHDA and CDR2 SQIVND (reference sequence). There are 16 residues in the CDR3.

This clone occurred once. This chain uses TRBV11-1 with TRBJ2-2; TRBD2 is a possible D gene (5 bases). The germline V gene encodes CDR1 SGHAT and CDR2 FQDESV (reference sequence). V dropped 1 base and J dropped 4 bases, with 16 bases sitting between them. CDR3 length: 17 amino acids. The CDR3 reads CASSLEVWPSLTGELFF. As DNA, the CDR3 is TGTGCCAGCAGCTTAGAGGTTTGGCCTAGCCTCACCGGGGAGCTGTTTTTT.

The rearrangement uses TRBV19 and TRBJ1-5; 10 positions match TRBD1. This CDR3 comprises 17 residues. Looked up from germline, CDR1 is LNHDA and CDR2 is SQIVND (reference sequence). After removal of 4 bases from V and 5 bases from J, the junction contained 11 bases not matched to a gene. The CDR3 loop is CASSTNWVGQGDQPQHF. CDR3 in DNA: TGTGCCAGTAGTACAAACTGGGTAGGACAGGGGGATCAGCCCCAGCATTTT.

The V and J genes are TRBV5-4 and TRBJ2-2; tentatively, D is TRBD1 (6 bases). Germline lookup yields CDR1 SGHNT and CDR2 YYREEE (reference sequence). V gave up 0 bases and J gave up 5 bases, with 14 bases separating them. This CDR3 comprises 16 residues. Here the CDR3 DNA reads TGTGCCAGCAGCTTGGTTAGGGGGACGCGGACCGGGGAGCTGTTTTTT. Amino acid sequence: CASSLVRGTRTGELFF.

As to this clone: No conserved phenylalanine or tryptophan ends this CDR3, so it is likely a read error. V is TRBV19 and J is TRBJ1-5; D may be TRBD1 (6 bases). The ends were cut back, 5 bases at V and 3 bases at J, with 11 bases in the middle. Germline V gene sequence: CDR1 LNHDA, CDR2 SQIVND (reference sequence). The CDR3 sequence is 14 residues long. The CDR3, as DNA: TGTGCCAGTAGTGACGGACAGTTCAATCAGCCCCAGCATTCT. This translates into CASSDGQFNQPQHS.

CDR3 sequence (DNA): TGTGCCAGTAGTGACGACAGGGATAGCACTGAAGCTTTCTTT. Amino acids: CASSDDRDSTEAFF. This chain uses TRBV19 with TRBJ1-1, with 7 bases that match TRBD1. Germline CDR1 LNHDA, CDR2 SQIVND (reference sequence). The junction had 7 bases not matched to a gene; V was cut back by 5 bases and J by 4 bases. The CDR3 covers 14 residues.

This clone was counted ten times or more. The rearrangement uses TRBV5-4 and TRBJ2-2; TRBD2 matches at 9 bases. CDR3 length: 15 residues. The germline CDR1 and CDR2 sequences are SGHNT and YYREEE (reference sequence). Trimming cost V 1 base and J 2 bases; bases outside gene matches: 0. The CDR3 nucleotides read TGTGCCAGCAGCTTGCTAGCGGGAAACACCGGGGAGCTGTTTTTT. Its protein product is CASSLLAGNTGELFF.

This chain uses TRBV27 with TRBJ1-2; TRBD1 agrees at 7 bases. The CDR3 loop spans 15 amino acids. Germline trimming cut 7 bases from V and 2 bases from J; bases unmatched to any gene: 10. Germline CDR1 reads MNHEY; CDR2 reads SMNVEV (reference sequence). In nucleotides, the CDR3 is TGTGCCAGCAAGCCGACAGGGACAATAAACTATGGCTACACCTTC. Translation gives CASKPTGTINYGYTF.

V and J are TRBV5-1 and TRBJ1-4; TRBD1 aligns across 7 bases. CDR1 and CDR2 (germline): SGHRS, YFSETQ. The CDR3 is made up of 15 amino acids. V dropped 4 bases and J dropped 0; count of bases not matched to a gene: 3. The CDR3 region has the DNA TGCGCCAGCAGCCCAGGGGGAACAACTAATGAAAAACTGTTTTTT. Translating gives CASSPGGTTNEKLFF.